This passage covers 7 T cell receptor beta chains from one sample sequenced in a study of blood T cell repertoires in COVID-19. Repertoires were generated with immunoSEQ multiplex PCR, while TCRdb's copy carries only in-frame clones and drops some. The sample has around 200,000 clones, approximately 84% seen once. Source material: peripheral blood. Every receptor here comes from a woman of 80 years or more with acute or convalescent COVID-19.

J is TRBJ2-7 and V is TRBV2; 9 bases are a match to TRBD1. The germline CDR1 and CDR2 sequences are SNHLY and FYNNEI. The length of the CDR3 is 15 residues. J gave up 5 bases and V 6 bases, and 11 bases lay outside the gene matches. The CDR3 DNA follows: TGTGCCAGCAGCGAACGGACAGGGGTTTGGGACGAGCAGTACTTC. It yields the protein CASSERTGVWDEQYF.

The V and J genes are TRBV3-1 (or the pseudogene TRBV3-2) and TRBJ2-5, with 11 bases aligning to TRBD2. Trimming took 4 bases from V and 0 from J; bases not matched to a gene: 7. This CDR3 is built from 17 residues. CDR1 is LGHDT and CDR2 is YNNKEL in the germline V gene (reference sequence). This chain's CDR3 is CASSPGTSGSYQETQYF. CDR3 sequence (DNA): TGTGCCAGCAGCCCCGGGACTAGCGGATCGTACCAAGAGACCCAGTACTTC.

This clone was recorded a few times. The chain employs TRBV27 and TRBJ1-6, with D possibly TRBD1 on 5 matching bases. From germline, CDR1 is MNHEY and CDR2 SMNVEV (reference sequence). The CDR3 sequence is 13 residues long. V dropped 3 bases and J dropped 11 bases, with 11 bases sitting between them. Written as DNA, the CDR3 is TGTGCCAGCAGTTTGGTGGGACTGGCACCCCTCCACTTT. It translates to CASSLVGLAPLHF.

This chain links TRBV3-1 (or the pseudogene TRBV3-2) with TRBJ1-1, with TRBD1 matching 7 bases. The CDR3 consists of 16 residues. Trimming at V came to 6 bases and at J to 6 bases, leaving 16 bases not matched to a gene. Germline V gene lookup returns CDR1 LGHDT and CDR2 YNNKEL (reference sequence). The CDR3 sequence is CASSPPPGTAKPEAFF. The CDR3 coding sequence is TGTGCCAGCAGTCCCCCACCCGGGACAGCGAAACCTGAAGCTTTCTTT.

Notes on this clone: At one end the junction does not follow the germline gene, possibly because of a read error. The V and J genes are TRBV28 and TRBJ1-4; TRBD1 agrees at 8 bases. The germline V gene encodes CDR1 MDHEN and CDR2 SYDVKM. This CDR3 is built from 14 residues. CDR3 protein: CASSLTGTGAPSLF. CDR3 in DNA: TGTGCCAGCAGTTTAACCGGGACAGGTGCCCCTAGCCTTTTT.

This clone was detected only once. The V gene is TRBV28, the J gene TRBJ2-3; weak D call: TRBD1 (6 bases). In germline, CDR1 is MDHEN, CDR2 SYDVKM. V lost 1 base and J lost 0, with 14 bases in between. The CDR3 has 17 amino acids. CDR3 amino acids: CASSLLGVGASTDTQYF. The CDR3 DNA reads TGTGCCAGCAGTTTATTGGGGGTGGGGGCTAGCACAGATACGCAGTATTTT. The whole variable domain, filled in from reference TRBV28 and TRBJ2-3, reads DVKVTQSSRYLVKRTGEKVFLECVQDMDHENMFWYRQDPGLGLRLIYFSYDVKMKEKGDIPEGYSVSREKKERFSLILESASTNQTSMYLCASSLLGVGASTDTQYFGPGTRLTVL.

This chain uses TRBV24-1 with TRBJ2-5; 7 bases fit TRBD2. Trimming at V came to 9 bases and at J to 4 bases, leaving 16 bases not matched to a gene. CDR1 and CDR2 (germline): KGHDR, SFDVKD. The CDR3 contains 16 residues. DNA for the CDR3: TGTGCCACCCAATTGGGGAGGGGAGGTGTATTAGAGACCCAGTACTTC. It is translated as CATQLGRGGVLETQYF.